Each of the 32 T cell receptor beta chains below was sequenced from the same sample in a study of T cells in Graves' hyperthyroidism and ophthalmopathy (dated by TCRdb to about 2019). The library was prepared using multiplex PCR. Instrument used: Illumina HiSeq 2000. The TCR beta CDR3 regions were amplified from RNA transcripts. The first round of RT-PCR for the TCR CDR3 was performed with the HTBI primer set and the Qiagen OneStep RT-PCR kit. TCRdb took the public reads, trimmed them with fastp at Q25, ran MiXCR for clone calling and kept in-frame beta chains. Rows matching on CDR3 protein sequence are summarized as one entry with the most common DNA and genes. For this sample there are over 550,000 distinct CDR3 sequences; approximately 16% appear just once. The leading ten clones occupy around 18% of the sample. The sample taken for sequencing was blood. Receptors were obtained from a woman aged 18-29 years with Graves' hyperthyroidism.

This clonotype was seen a few times. This rearrangement joins TRBV6-2 or TRBV6-3 to TRBJ2-7, with TRBD1 as a possible D gene (6 bases). V lost 6 bases and J lost 0, with 15 bases in between. The CDR3 contains 15 residues. CDR1 and CDR2 (germline): MNHEY, SVGEGT. CDR3 amino acids: CASRPGTPTSYEQYF. Written as DNA, the CDR3 is TGTGCCAGCAGGCCCGGGACACCAACCTCCTACGAGCAGTACTTC.

This clonotype was counted many times. The V gene is TRBV20-1, the J gene TRBJ2-7, with a weak D call TRBD2 (6 bases). The CDR3 loop spans 14 amino acids. Between the trimmed V and J ends, which lost 0 bases and 0 bases, there was a span of 9 bases. Germline CDR1 DFQATT, CDR2 SNEGSKA (reference sequence). For the CDR3, the DNA is TGCAGTGCTAGAGATCGACTAGGCTCCTACGAGCAGTACTTC. Protein product: CSARDRLGSYEQYF.

This clonotype was seen ten or more times. The chain recombines TRBV3-1 with TRBJ1-1; D call uncertain. The CDR3 runs 15 residues. The germline V and J ends were trimmed by 4 bases and 4 bases, with 16 bases remaining between them. The germline V gene has CDR1 LGHDT and CDR2 YNNKEL (reference sequence). CDR3 amino acids: CASSRGVPGVTEAFF. The CDR3 DNA reads as TGTGCCAGCAGCCGAGGAGTCCCTGGGGTCACTGAAGCTTTCTTT.

The chain combines TRBV18 with TRBJ1-4; 7 bases map to TRBD1. The CDR3 sequence is 14 residues long. Germline CDR1 reads KGHSH; CDR2 reads LQKENI. V lost 3 bases, J lost 5 bases, and 3 bases stayed unmatched. CDR3 coding DNA: TGTGCCAGCTCACCGGACAGGATGAATGAAAAACTGTTTTTT. It codes for CASSPDRMNEKLFF.

A note on this clonotype: This clone may be a read error of a much larger clone one base away. The chain employs TRBV6-2 or TRBV6-3 and TRBJ1-5; possible D gene TRBD1, 5 bases. From germline, CDR1 is MNHEY and CDR2 SVGEGT. This CDR3 contains 15 residues. The V end was cut by 5 bases, the J end by 2 bases, with 13 bases between. The CDR3 DNA follows: TGTGCCAGCAGTACAGGCAGGGACGGCAATCAGCCCCAGCATTTT. It specifies CASSTGRDGNQPQHF.

The chain recombines TRBV2 with TRBJ2-5; 8 bases fit TRBD2. CDR3 size: 13 residues. Germline V lookup: CDR1 SNHLY, CDR2 FYNNEI. The J segment lost 5 bases and the V segment lost 7 bases, leaving 6 bases of the junction unmatched. DNA of the CDR3: TGTGCCAGCATCCGGACTAGCTTGGAGACCCAGTACTTC. Translation: CASIRTSLETQYF.

Points on this clonotype: Mismatch with germline at one junction end may stem from a read error. CDR3 residues: CASNLVGGPRGGQFF. The CDR3 DNA reads TGTGCCAGCAACTTAGTCGGGGGGCCCCGGGGAGGGCAGTTCTTC. The rearrangement uses TRBV7-9 and TRBJ2-1; perhaps TRBD2 as D (7 bases). This CDR3 has 15 residues. Germline CDR1 SEHNR, CDR2 FQNEAQ (reference sequence).

This clonotype occurred a few times. This sequence joins TRBV5-1 and TRBJ1-4, with D maybe TRBD1 (6 bases). CDR1 and CDR2 (germline): SGHRS, YFSETQ. This CDR3 spans 15 amino acids. The V end was cut by 3 bases, the J end by 3 bases, with 12 bases between. The CDR3: CASSSTDSANEKLFF. In DNA form, the CDR3 reads TGCGCCAGCAGCTCTACGGACAGCGCTAATGAAAAACTGTTTTTT.

This clonotype was counted ten times or more. This chain uses TRBV7-2 with TRBJ1-1; no firm D call. The CDR3 has 14 amino acids. Trimming removed 5 bases at V and 0 bases at J, with 10 bases between. Per germline, CDR1 SGHTA and CDR2 FQGNSA. CDR3 in amino acids: CASSPGELNTEAFF. The CDR3 region has the DNA TGTGCCAGCAGCCCTGGGGAATTGAACACTGAAGCTTTCTTT.

Many counts were recorded for this clonotype. The genes are TRBV28 and TRBJ2-3, with TRBD2 as a possible D gene (6 bases). Trimming stripped 6 bases from V and 0 bases from J, with 13 bases between. The CDR3 has 15 residues. The germline gives CDR1 MDHEN, CDR2 SYDVKM. CDR3 loop: CASRLTSPSTDTQYF. In nucleotides, the CDR3 is TGTGCCAGCAGACTGACTAGTCCTAGCACAGATACGCAGTATTTT. The entire variable domain, with the rest obtained from reference TRBV28 and TRBJ2-3, is as follows: DVKVTQSSRYLVKRTGEKVFLECVQDMDHENMFWYRQDPGLGLRLIYFSYDVKMKEKGDIPEGYSVSREKKERFSLILESASTNQTSMYLCASRLTSPSTDTQYFGPGTRLTVL.

There are a few counts of this clonotype. The rearrangement joins TRBV6-5 to TRBJ2-7; 11 nucleotides match TRBD2. Germline CDR1 is MNHEY and CDR2 is SVGAGI. This CDR3 comprises 14 residues. The ends lost 6 bases at V and 4 bases at J; junction bases unmatched: 5. DNA for the CDR3: TGTGCCAGCAGCCTGACTAGCGGGAAATACGAGCAGTACTTC. It encodes CASSLTSGKYEQYF.

Of note for this clonotype: A much larger clone lies one base from this, so it may be a read error. The rearrangement links TRBV13 to TRBJ2-7, with TRBD1 as a possible D gene (5 bases). The V gene's germline CDR1 is PRHDT and CDR2 FYEKMQ (reference sequence). V was shortened by 2 bases and J by 2 bases, with 10 bases between the two germline ends. The CDR3 has 14 residues. In nucleotides, the CDR3 is TGTGCCAGCAGCTTAACTCACAGGACCTACGAGCAGTACTTC. Translating gives CASSLTHRTYEQYF.

The sample holds many counts of this clonotype. The genes are TRBV5-6 and TRBJ2-5; either TRBD1 or TRBD2 may fit D (5 bases each). V was cut by 2 bases and J by 9 bases, with 14 bases left in between. There are 13 residues in the CDR3. Per germline, CDR1 SGHDT and CDR2 YYEEEE. As DNA, the CDR3 is TGTGCCAGCAGCTTCCGGGACCGGAAAGCCCAGTACTTC. Amino acid sequence: CASSFRDRKAQYF. Full variable domain (outside the CDR3, taken from reference TRBV5-6 and TRBJ2-5): DAGVTQSPTHLIKTRGQQVTLRCSPKSGHDTVSWYQQALGQGPQFIFQYYEEEERQRGNFPDRFSGHQFPNYSSELNVNALLLGDSALYLCASSFRDRKAQYFGPGTRLLVL.

The sample holds many counts of this clonotype. The chain uses TRBV7-2 and TRBJ2-5, with 7 bases that match TRBD1. The germline gives CDR1 SGHTA, CDR2 FQGNSA. Trimming cost V 4 bases and J 7 bases; bases outside gene matches: 12. This CDR3 has 15 residues. The CDR3 here is CASSSGQPGRGTQYF. The CDR3 DNA reads as TGTGCCAGCAGCTCGGGACAGCCCGGCCGGGGGACCCAGTACTTC.

In this sample, this clonotype turned up a few times. The genes are TRBV6-1 and TRBJ1-5; D is undetermined. The germline V and J ends were trimmed by 6 bases and 6 bases, with 12 bases remaining between them. The CDR3 has 13 amino acids. Germline lookup yields CDR1 MNHNS and CDR2 SASEGT. CDR3: CASRVTGPQPQHF. The CDR3 nucleotides are TGTGCCAGCAGAGTGACGGGCCCTCAGCCCCAGCATTTT.

The chain combines TRBV3-1 with TRBJ1-6; TRBD1 aligns across 11 bases. The trim removed 4 bases at V and 7 bases at J, leaving 3 bases unmatched. CDR1 is LGHDT and CDR2 is YNNKEL in the germline V gene (reference sequence). This CDR3 is 15 amino acids long. CDR3 bases: TGTGCCAGCAGCCTCGGGACAGGGGGGAATTCACCCCTCCACTTT. This translates into CASSLGTGGNSPLHF.

This clonotype has ten or more counts. This rearrangement joins TRBV7-9 to TRBJ2-7; 9 bases align to TRBD1. CDR3 length: 14 residues. Germline values: CDR1 SEHNR, CDR2 FQNEAQ (reference sequence). The ends lost 5 bases at V and 3 bases at J; junction bases unmatched: 5. As DNA, the CDR3 is TGTGCCAGCAGCACCCGGGACAGGGTCTACGAGCAGTACTTC. It translates to CASSTRDRVYEQYF.

This clonotype has a count of ten or more. V usage is TRBV6-2 or TRBV6-3 and J usage is TRBJ2-5; 7 bases fit TRBD1. Trimming cost V 6 bases and J 5 bases; bases outside gene matches: 12. The length of the CDR3 is 15 residues. CDR1 is MNHEY, CDR2 SVGEGT, per germline. CDR3 in DNA: TGTGCCAGCAGCACGATCACAGGGGTCGGCGAGACCCAGTACTTC. Translation: CASSTITGVGETQYF.

This clonotype was seen ten or more times. The chain combines TRBV12-3 or TRBV12-4 with TRBJ2-7; 7 bases are shared with TRBD2. This CDR3 has 13 residues. The V segment lost 7 bases and the J segment 5 bases; nucleotides outside the gene matches: 8. CDR3 DNA sequence: TGTGCCAGCACCCTAATAGCGGGTAACGAGCAGTACTTC. Encoded protein: CASTLIAGNEQYF.

Only a few counts were recorded for this clonotype. This sequence joins TRBV27 and TRBJ1-1, with D possibly matching TRBD1 (6 bases). Germline V gene data show CDR1 as MNHEY and CDR2 as SMNVEV (reference sequence). The CDR3 length is 15 residues. V lost 6 bases to trimming and J lost 4 bases, with 18 bases between them. CDR3 DNA sequence: TGTGCCAGCAGGATAGGGGGGAACTGGGGCACTGAAGCTTTCTTT. It encodes CASRIGGNWGTEAFF.

This clonotype occurred many times. This chain joins TRBV28 and TRBJ1-4; D might be TRBD1 (5 bases). There are 16 residues in the CDR3. The V end was cut by 6 bases, the J end by 7 bases, with 21 bases between. The V gene's germline CDR1 is MDHEN and CDR2 SYDVKM. The CDR3 region has the DNA TGTGCCAGCAGGGCGGGACTTTCCACGGGCGGTGAAAAACTGTTTTTT. It encodes CASRAGLSTGGEKLFF.

This clonotype was counted many times. This sequence joins TRBV20-1 and TRBJ1-5; unclear D gene. V lost 2 bases and J 3 bases, leaving 8 bases between the germline ends. CDR1 and CDR2 (germline): DFQATT, SNEGSKA (reference sequence). The CDR3 has 13 residues. The CDR3 region has the DNA TGCAGTGCTAGACAGTCGATCAATCAGCCCCAGCATTTT. Protein sequence: CSARQSINQPQHF.

The V and J genes are TRBV29-1 and TRBJ1-2; 7 nucleotides align to TRBD1. The CDR3 covers 11 residues. V dropped 7 bases and J dropped 8; count of bases not matched to a gene: 7. Germline V gives CDR1 SQVTM, CDR2 ANQGSEA. The CDR3 is CSALTGNGYTF. For the CDR3, the DNA is TGCAGCGCCCTGACAGGGAACGGCTACACCTTC.

CDR3 DNA: TGTGCCAGTAGTCTCCCTAGTCGGGGCAATCAGCCCCAGCATTTT. Its translation is CASSLPSRGNQPQHF. The gene calls are TRBV19 and TRBJ1-5, with unresolved D. CDR3 length: 15 residues. CDR1 and CDR2 from the germline V gene are LNHDA and SQIVND (reference sequence). Trimming stripped 5 bases from V and 2 bases from J, with 13 bases between.

Ten or more counts support this clonotype. The J gene is TRBJ2-5, the V gene TRBV27, with 12 bases identical to TRBD2. This CDR3 spans 16 amino acids. Germline assignment: CDR1 MNHEY and CDR2 SMNVEV (reference sequence). V lost 0 bases and J lost 5; bases outside the gene matches: 4. The CDR3 loop is CASSLSTSGSRETQYF. The CDR3 DNA reads TGTGCCAGCAGTTTATCGACTAGCGGGAGTAGGGAGACCCAGTACTTC.

In the case of this clonotype: One end of the junction does not line up with germline, which may come from a read error. The rearrangement uses TRBV7-3 and TRBJ2-1; no firm D call. Germline CDR1 and CDR2: SGHTA and FQGTGA. The CDR3 runs to 11 residues. The CDR3 sequence: CASSLHNERFF. In nucleotides, the CDR3 is TGTGCCAGCAGCCTACACAATGAGCGGTTCTTC.

This clonotype has just a few counts. The CDR3: CASSEDSGNEQFF. The CDR3 DNA reads as TGTGCCAGCAGTGAGGACTCGGGGAATGAGCAGTTCTTC. V gene TRBV6-2 or TRBV6-3 combines with J gene TRBJ2-1; D is perhaps TRBD2 (5 bases). V lost 5 bases and J lost 7, with 12 bases in between. Per germline, CDR1 MNHEY and CDR2 SVGEGT. This CDR3 has 13 residues.

This clonotype was seen repeatedly, ten times or more. V and J are TRBV20-1 and TRBJ2-3; 11 bases match TRBD2. Germline V gene data show CDR1 as DFQATT and CDR2 as SNEGSKA (reference sequence). V shed 5 bases, J shed 4 bases, and the junction held 8 bases outside the gene matches. CDR3 length: 15 amino acids. In nucleotides, the CDR3 is TGCAGTGCTCCACAGACTAGCGGGGTAGCAGATACGCAGTATTTT. Amino acid sequence: CSAPQTSGVADTQYF.

This clonotype was observed at least ten times. The chain couples TRBV12-3 or TRBV12-4 to TRBJ1-1; D is ambiguous. The CDR3 sequence is 13 residues long. The V gene lost 9 bases and the J gene lost 1 base, with 12 bases spanning the gap. CDR3 residues: CASVAGQNTEAFF. In nucleotides, the CDR3 is TGTGCCAGTGTGGCAGGTCAGAACACTGAAGCTTTCTTT.

In its sample, this clonotype was seen many times. V and J are TRBV3-1 and TRBJ2-7, with D perhaps matching TRBD1 (5 bases). This CDR3 region has 14 residues. The ends were cut back, 4 bases at V and 1 base at J, with 11 bases in the middle. The germline CDR1 and CDR2 sequences are LGHDT and YNNKEL (reference sequence). The CDR3 spells CASSRVTGSYEQYF. CDR3 nucleotides: TGTGCCAGCAGCCGCGTAACAGGTTCCTACGAGCAGTACTTC.

The V call is TRBV14, the J call TRBJ2-3; D is ambiguous. Germline CDR1 reads SGHDN; CDR2 reads FVKESK. V shed 1 base and J shed 11 bases, with 10 bases lying between them. The CDR3 totals 12 residues. The CDR3 is CASSQGGIVQYF. CDR3 nucleotides: TGTGCCAGCAGCCAAGGTGGGATAGTGCAGTATTTT.

The DNA for the CDR3 is TGTGCCAGCAGCGCACTGAATCCACGGACAGGGGGCACAGATACGCAGTATTTT. As protein: CASSALNPRTGGTDTQYF. This chain connects TRBV9 to TRBJ2-3, with 9 positions matching TRBD1. The length of the CDR3 is 18 residues. V lost 3 bases and J lost 1; bases outside the gene matches: 12. Looked up from germline, CDR1 is SGDLS and CDR2 is YYNGEE.